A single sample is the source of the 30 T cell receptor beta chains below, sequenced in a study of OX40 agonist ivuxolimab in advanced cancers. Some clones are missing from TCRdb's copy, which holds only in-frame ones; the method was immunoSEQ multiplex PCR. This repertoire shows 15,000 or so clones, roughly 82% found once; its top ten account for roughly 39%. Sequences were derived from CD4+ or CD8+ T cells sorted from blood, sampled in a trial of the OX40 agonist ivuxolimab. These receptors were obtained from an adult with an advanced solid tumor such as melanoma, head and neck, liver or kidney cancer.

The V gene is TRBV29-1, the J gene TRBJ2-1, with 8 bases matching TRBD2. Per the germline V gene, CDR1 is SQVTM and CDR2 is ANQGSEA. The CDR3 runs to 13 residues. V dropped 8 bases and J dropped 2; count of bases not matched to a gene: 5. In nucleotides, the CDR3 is TGCAGCTCAATAGCGGGGACCTACAATGAGCAGTTCTTC. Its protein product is CSSIAGTYNEQFF.

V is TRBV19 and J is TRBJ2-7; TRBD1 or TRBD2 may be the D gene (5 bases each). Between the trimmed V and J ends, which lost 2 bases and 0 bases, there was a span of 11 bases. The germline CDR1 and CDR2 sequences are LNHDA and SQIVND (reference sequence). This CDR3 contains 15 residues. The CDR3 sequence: CASSIFGASSYEQYF. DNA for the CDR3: TGTGCCAGTAGTATATTCGGGGCCAGCTCCTACGAGCAGTACTTC.

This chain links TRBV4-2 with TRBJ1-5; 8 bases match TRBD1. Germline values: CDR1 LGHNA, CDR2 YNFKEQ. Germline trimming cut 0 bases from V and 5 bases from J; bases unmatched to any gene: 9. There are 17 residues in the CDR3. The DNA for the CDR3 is TGTGCCAGCAGCCAAGATTGGGACAGGTTAACTCATCAGCCCCAGCATTTT. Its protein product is CASSQDWDRLTHQPQHF.

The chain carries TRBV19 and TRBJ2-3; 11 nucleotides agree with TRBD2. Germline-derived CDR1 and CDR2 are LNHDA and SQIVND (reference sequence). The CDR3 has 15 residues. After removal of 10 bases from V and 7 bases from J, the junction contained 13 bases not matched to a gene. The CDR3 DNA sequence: TGTGCCACGTCCCCCGGACTAGCGGGTTCAAATACGCAGTATTTT. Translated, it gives CATSPGLAGSNTQYF.

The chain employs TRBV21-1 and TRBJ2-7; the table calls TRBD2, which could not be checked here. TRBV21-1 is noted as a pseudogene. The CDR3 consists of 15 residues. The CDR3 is CASTVKREGSYEQYF. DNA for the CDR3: TGTGCCAGCACAGTAAAGCGGGAGGGATCCTACGAGCAGTACTTC.

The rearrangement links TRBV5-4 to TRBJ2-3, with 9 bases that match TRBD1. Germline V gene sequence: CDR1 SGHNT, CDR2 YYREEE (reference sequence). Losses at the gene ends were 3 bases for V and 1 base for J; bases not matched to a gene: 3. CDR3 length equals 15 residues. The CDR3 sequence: CASSSRDRGTDTQYF. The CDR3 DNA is TGTGCCAGCAGCTCCCGGGACAGGGGCACAGATACGCAGTATTTT.

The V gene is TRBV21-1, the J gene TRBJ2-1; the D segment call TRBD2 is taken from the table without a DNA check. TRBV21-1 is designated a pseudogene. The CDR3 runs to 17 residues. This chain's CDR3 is CASSNNRVLRSYNEQFF. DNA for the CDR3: TGTGCCAGCAGCAATAACCGCGTCCTTCGCTCCTACAATGAGCAGTTCTTC.

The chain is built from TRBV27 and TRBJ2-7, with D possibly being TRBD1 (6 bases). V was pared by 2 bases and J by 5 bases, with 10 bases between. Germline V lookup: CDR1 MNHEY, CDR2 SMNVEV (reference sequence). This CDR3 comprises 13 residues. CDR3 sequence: CASSLQGSHEQYF. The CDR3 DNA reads TGTGCCAGCAGTTTACAGGGGTCCCACGAGCAGTACTTC.

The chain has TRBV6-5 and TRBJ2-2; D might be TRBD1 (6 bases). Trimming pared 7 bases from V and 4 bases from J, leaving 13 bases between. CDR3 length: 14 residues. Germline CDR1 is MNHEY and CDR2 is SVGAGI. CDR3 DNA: TGTGCCAGCACGCCGGACAGACCCACCGGGGAGCTGTTTTTT. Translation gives CASTPDRPTGELFF.

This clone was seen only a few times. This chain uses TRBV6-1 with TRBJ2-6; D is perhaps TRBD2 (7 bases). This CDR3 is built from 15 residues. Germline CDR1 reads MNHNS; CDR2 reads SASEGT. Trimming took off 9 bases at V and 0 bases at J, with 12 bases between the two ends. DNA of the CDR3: TGTGCCAGTGGGGGCGGGGGCTCTGGGGCCAACGTCCTGACTTTC. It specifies CASGGGGSGANVLTF.

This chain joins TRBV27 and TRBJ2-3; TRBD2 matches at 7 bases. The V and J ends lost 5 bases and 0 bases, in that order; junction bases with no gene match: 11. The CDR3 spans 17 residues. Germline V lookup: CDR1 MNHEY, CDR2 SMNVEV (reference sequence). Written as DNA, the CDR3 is TGTGCCAGCAGTCCCCAATTAGCGGGCTCTAGCACAGATACGCAGTATTTT. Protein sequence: CASSPQLAGSSTDTQYF.

The CDR3 spells CASSSSYEQYF. Here the CDR3 DNA reads TGTGCCAGCAGTTCCTCGTACGAGCAGTACTTC. V is TRBV27 and J is TRBJ2-5; D ambiguous. The DNA end favors TRBJ2-7, so the J call may be wrong. The germline CDR1 and CDR2 sequences are MNHEY and SMNVEV (reference sequence). CDR3 length: 11 amino acids.

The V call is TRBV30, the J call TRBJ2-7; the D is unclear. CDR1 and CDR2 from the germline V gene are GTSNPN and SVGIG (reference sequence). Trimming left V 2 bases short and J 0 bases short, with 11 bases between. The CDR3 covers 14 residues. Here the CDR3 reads CAWSKYSSSYEQYF. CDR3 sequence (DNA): TGTGCCTGGAGTAAATACTCGAGCTCCTACGAGCAGTACTTC.

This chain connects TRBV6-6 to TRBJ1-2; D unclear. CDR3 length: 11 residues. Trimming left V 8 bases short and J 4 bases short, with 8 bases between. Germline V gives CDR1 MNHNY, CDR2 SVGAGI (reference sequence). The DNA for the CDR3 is TGTGCCAGCTTCTCAAGCTATGGCTACACCTTC. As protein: CASFSSYGYTF.

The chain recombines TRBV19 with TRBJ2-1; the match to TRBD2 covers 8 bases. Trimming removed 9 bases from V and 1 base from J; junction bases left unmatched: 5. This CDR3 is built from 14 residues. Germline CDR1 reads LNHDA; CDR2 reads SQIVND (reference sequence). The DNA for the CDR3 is TGTGCCAGCCAGGCGGGAGGTTCCTACAATGAGCAGTTCTTC. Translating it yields CASQAGGSYNEQFF.

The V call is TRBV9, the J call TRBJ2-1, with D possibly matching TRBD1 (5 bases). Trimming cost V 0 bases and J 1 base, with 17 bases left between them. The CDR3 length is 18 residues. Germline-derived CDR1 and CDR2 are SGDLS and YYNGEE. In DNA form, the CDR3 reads TGTGCCAGCAGCGTAGCCCCCCAGGGATCTATTTCCTACAATGAGCAGTTCTTC. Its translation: CASSVAPQGSISYNEQFF.

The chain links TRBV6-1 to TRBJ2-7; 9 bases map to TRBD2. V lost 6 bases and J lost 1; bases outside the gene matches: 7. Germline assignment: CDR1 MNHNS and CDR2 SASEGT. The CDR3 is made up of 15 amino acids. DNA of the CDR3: TGTGCCAGCAGCGTCTGGCGGGGGGGTTCCTACGAGCAGTACTTC. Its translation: CASSVWRGGSYEQYF.

Here the CDR3 reads CSVIAGANTGELFF. The CDR3 DNA sequence: TGCAGCGTTATAGCGGGGGCTAACACCGGGGAGCTGTTTTTT. This chain joins TRBV29-1 and TRBJ2-2, with TRBD2 matching 9 bases. The CDR3 loop spans 14 amino acids. Germline values: CDR1 SQVTM, CDR2 ANQGSEA. The junction had 3 bases not matched to a gene; V was cut back by 5 bases and J by 2 bases.

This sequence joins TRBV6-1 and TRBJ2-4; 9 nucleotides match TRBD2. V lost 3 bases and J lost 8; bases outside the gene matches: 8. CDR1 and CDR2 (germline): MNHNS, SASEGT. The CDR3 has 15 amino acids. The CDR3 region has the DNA TGTGCCAGCAGTGAGACTAGCGGCGCTTCGGACATTCAGTACTTC. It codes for CASSETSGASDIQYF.

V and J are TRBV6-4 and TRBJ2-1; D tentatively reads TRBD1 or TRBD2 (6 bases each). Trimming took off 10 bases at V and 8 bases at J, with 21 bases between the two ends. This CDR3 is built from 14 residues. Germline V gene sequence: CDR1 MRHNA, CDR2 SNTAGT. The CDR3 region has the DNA TGTGCCACTGCGCCGGAGGGGGAGGCCGATGAGCAGTTCTTC. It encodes CATAPEGEADEQFF.

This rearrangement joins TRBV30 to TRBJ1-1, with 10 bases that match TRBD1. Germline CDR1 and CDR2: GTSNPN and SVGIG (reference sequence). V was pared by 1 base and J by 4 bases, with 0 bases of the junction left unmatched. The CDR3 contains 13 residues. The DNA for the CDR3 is TGTGCCTGGAGTGGGACAGGGGGCACTGAAGCTTTCTTT. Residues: CAWSGTGGTEAFF.

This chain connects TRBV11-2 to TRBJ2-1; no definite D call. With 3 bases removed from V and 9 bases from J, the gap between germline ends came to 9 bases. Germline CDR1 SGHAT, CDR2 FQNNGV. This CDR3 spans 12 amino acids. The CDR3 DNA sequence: TGTGCCAGCAGCTTTAGCTACGGTGAGCAGTTCTTC. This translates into CASSFSYGEQFF.

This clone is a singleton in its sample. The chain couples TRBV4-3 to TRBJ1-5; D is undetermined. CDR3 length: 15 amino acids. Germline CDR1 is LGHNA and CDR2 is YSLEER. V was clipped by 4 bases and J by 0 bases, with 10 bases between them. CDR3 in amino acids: CASSPDRYSNQPQHF. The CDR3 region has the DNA TGCGCCAGCAGCCCTGATAGATATAGCAATCAGCCCCAGCATTTT.

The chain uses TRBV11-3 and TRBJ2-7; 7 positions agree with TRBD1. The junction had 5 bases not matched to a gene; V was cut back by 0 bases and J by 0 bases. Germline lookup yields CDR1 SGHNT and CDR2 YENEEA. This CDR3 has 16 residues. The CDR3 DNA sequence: TGTGCCAGCAGCTTAGAACGGACAGGACCCTCCTACGAGCAGTACTTC. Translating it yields CASSLERTGPSYEQYF. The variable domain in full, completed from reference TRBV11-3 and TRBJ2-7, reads EAGVVQSPRYKIIEKKQPVAFWCNPISGHNTLYWYLQNLGQGPELLIRYENEEAVDDSQLPKDRFSAERLKGVDSTLKIQPAELGDSAVYLCASSLERTGPSYEQYFGPGTRLTVT.

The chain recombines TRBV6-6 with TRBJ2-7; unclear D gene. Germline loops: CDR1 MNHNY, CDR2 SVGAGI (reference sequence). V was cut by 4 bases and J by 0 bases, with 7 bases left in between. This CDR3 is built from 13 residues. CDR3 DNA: TGTGCCAGCAGTTTCTTTAGCTCCTACGAGCAGTACTTC. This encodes CASSFFSSYEQYF.

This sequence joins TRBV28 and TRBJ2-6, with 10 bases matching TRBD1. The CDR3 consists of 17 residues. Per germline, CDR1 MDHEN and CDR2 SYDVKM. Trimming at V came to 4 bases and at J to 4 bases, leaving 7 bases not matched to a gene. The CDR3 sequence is CASSSRQGALGANVLTF. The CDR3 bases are TGTGCCAGCAGTTCGAGACAGGGGGCACTAGGGGCCAACGTCCTGACTTTC.

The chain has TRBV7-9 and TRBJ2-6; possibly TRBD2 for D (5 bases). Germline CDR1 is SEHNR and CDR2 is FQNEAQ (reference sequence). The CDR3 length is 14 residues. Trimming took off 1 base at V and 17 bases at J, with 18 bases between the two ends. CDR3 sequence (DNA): TGTGCCAGCAGCTTAGGGTTAGAGGGCGGGCAAATGACTTTC. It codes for CASSLGLEGGQMTF.

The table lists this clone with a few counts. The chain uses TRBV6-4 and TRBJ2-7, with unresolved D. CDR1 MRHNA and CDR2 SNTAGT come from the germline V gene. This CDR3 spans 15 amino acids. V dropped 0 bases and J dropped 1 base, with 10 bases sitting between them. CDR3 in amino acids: CASSDSAASSYEQYF. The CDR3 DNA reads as TGTGCCAGCAGTGACTCGGCAGCTTCGTCCTACGAGCAGTACTTC.

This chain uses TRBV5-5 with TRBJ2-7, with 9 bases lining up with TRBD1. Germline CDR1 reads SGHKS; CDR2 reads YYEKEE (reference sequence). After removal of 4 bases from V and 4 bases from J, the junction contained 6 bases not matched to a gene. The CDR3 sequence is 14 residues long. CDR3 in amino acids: CASSPGTGMYEQYF. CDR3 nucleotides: TGTGCCAGCAGCCCCGGGACAGGGATGTACGAGCAGTACTTC. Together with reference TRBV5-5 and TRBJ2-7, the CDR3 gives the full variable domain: DAGVTQSPTHLIKTRGQQVTLRCSPISGHKSVSWYQQVLGQGPQFIFQYYEKEERGRGNFPDRFSARQFPNYSSELNVNALLLGDSALYLCASSPGTGMYEQYFGPGTRLTVT.

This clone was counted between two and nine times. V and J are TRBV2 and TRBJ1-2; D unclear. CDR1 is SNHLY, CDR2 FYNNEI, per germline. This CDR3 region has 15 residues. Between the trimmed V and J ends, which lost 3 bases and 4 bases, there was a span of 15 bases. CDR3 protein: CASSEAFPASYGYTF. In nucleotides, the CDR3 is TGTGCCAGCAGTGAGGCTTTTCCCGCCTCCTATGGCTACACCTTC.